This TCR beta chain was captured by sequencing in a study of prognosis after radiotherapy for stage I lung cancer. The CDR3 totals 14 residues. Germline trimming cut 5 bases from V and 2 bases from J; bases unmatched to any gene: 5. The germline V gene has CDR1 SGHAT and CDR2 FQNNGV. This clonotype was counted ten times or more. The authors amplified TCR beta CDR3 from genomic DNA using two-round multiplex PCR. It was primers specific to each TRBV and TRBJ gene that first-round PCR used. TCRdb called the multiplex PCR reads again in MiXCR, with one record for every CDR3 protein. The table shows around 21,000 distinct CDR3 sequences, with 50% occurring only once.

The TCR sequence derives from a donor of 50 years or more with non-small cell lung cancer. The chain couples TRBV11-2 to TRBJ1-1, with 7 bases that match TRBD1. Sample: PBMCs, taken before or after stereotactic body radiation therapy (not recorded which). In nucleotides, the CDR3 is TGTGCCAGCAGCGCGGACAGGATAAACACTGAAGCTTTCTTT. It translates to CASSADRINTEAFF.